In this sample, the clone carrying this T cell receptor (beta chain) turned up many times. As yet, its antigen is unknown. The V gene lost 2 bases and the J gene lost 0 bases, with 8 bases spanning the gap. There are 14 residues in the CDR3. With no exceptions, donors were healthy Caucasians. MiXCR was run by TCRdb on the 5' RACE reads, yielding one entry per CDR3 protein. The repertoire includes fewer than 650,000 distinct CDR3 sequences, around 7.5% of them detected once, and 1.6% sits in the top ten. These data are taken from a study of identical twins. Study-wide results and limits: Memory repertoires showed no such pattern, whereas abundant cord blood beta clonotypes carried fewer insertions.

The same specimen was also included in a second study, on yellow fever vaccine responses in identical twins.

This receptor was identified in a woman younger than 30 in good health. The chain has TRBV12-3 or TRBV12-4 and TRBJ2-7; D perhaps matches TRBD2 (5 bases). The specimen sequenced was PBMCs. CDR3 amino acids: CASSLFTSSYEQYF. Written as DNA, the CDR3 is TGTGCCAGCAGTTTATTTACTAGCTCCTACGAGCAGTACTTC.